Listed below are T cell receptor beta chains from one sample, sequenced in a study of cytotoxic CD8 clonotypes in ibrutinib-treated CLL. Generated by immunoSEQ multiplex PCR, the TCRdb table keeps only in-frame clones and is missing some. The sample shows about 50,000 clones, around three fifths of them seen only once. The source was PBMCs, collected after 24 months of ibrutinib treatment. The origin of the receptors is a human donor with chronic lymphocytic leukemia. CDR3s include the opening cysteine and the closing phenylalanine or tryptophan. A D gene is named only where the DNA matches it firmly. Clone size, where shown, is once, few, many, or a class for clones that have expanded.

cdr3_nt: TGTGCCAGCAGCTTGGGACAAGGTGAAAAACTGTTTTTT
cdr3_aa: CASSLGQGEKLFF
clone_size: once
v_call: TRBV7-9
d_call: -
j_call: TRBJ1-4

cdr3_nt: TGTGCCAGCAGTGTCGAGGTGAGCACTGAAGCTTTCTTT
cdr3_aa: CASSVEVSTEAFF
clone_size: -
v_call: TRBV6-4
d_call: -
j_call: TRBJ1-1

cdr3_nt: TGTGCCAGCATTTCCACCGCGAACACCGGGGAGCTGTTTTTT
cdr3_aa: CASISTANTGELFF
clone_size: -
v_call: TRBV6-1
d_call: -
j_call: TRBJ2-2

cdr3_nt: TGTGCCAGCAGACCAATTAATCAAGAGACCCAGTACTTC
cdr3_aa: CASRPINQETQYF
clone_size: -
v_call: TRBV6-5
d_call: -
j_call: TRBJ2-5

cdr3_nt: TGTGCCAGCATTGGGCTCTCTGGAAACACCATATATTTT
cdr3_aa: CASIGLSGNTIYF
clone_size: -
v_call: TRBV25-1
d_call: -
j_call: TRBJ1-3

cdr3_nt: TGTGCCAGCAGCCCCTCGGGACTGATAACTAGTGAGCAGTTCTTC
cdr3_aa: CASSPSGLITSEQFF
clone_size: -
v_call: TRBV13
d_call: -
j_call: TRBJ2-1

cdr3_nt: TGTGCCAGTTCCCAGGACAGTGGTCTGGGGCGGCCCCAGCATTTT
cdr3_aa: CASSQDSGLGRPQHF
clone_size: few
v_call: TRBV19
d_call: -
j_call: TRBJ1-5

cdr3_nt: TGTGCCAGCAGCTTAGTCGCCAGCTTACAAGAGACCCAGTACTTC
cdr3_aa: CASSLVASLQETQYF
clone_size: -
v_call: TRBV7-8
d_call: -
j_call: TRBJ2-5

cdr3_nt: TGTGCCAGTAGTATGTGGGGGACAGGGGGCGGAAGTACTGAAGCTTTCTTT
cdr3_aa: CASSMWGTGGGSTEAFF
clone_size: -
v_call: TRBV19
d_call: TRBD1
j_call: TRBJ1-1

cdr3_nt: TGTGCCAGCAGTTTGGAGGGGCGGGGCCCAGATACGCAGTATTTT
cdr3_aa: CASSLEGRGPDTQYF
clone_size: -
v_call: TRBV27
d_call: -
j_call: TRBJ2-3

cdr3_nt: TGCGCCAGCAGCTTGGGAGACAATTACGAGCAGTACTTC
cdr3_aa: CASSLGDNYEQYF
clone_size: -
v_call: TRBV5-1
d_call: -
j_call: TRBJ2-7

cdr3_nt: TGCGCCAGCAGCCAAAACAGGAACACTGAAGCTTTCTTT
cdr3_aa: CASSQNRNTEAFF
clone_size: few
v_call: TRBV4-1
d_call: -
j_call: TRBJ1-1

cdr3_nt: TGTGCTAGTGGGTCCTTGGTCAGGGGCGAGCAGTACTTC
cdr3_aa: CASGSLVRGEQYF
clone_size: -
v_call: TRBV12-5
d_call: -
j_call: TRBJ2-7

cdr3_nt: TGTGCCAGTAGACCACGACAGGGGACGAACTATGGCTACACCTTC
cdr3_aa: CASRPRQGTNYGYTF
clone_size: -
v_call: TRBV19
d_call: TRBD1
j_call: TRBJ1-2

cdr3_nt: TGTGCCAGCAGTTACAGAGGGGGCTTTGGTGAAGCTTTCTTT
cdr3_aa: CASSYRGGFGEAFF
clone_size: -
v_call: TRBV6-5
d_call: TRBD1
j_call: TRBJ1-1

cdr3_nt: TGTGCCACCAGCAGTGGAGGGATAGCCAAAAACATTCAGTACTTC
cdr3_aa: CATSSGGIAKNIQYF
clone_size: -
v_call: TRBV15
d_call: -
j_call: TRBJ2-4

cdr3_nt: TGCGCCAGCAGCTTGGGGGCAGAAAATCAGCCCCAGCATTTT
cdr3_aa: CASSLGAENQPQHF
clone_size: -
v_call: TRBV5-1
d_call: -
j_call: TRBJ1-5

cdr3_nt: TGTGCCAGCAGTGATAATGGGGGTGATCAGCCCCAGCATTTT
cdr3_aa: CASSDNGGDQPQHF
clone_size: -
v_call: TRBV2
d_call: -
j_call: TRBJ1-5

cdr3_nt: TGTGCCAGCAGTGCCATACAGGGGGGGAATTCACCCCTCCACTTT
cdr3_aa: CASSAIQGGNSPLHF
clone_size: -
v_call: TRBV6-1
d_call: TRBD1
j_call: TRBJ1-6

cdr3_nt: TGTGCCACCAGCTCTCGGACAGGGAGGCTCGGGGAGCTGTTTTTT
cdr3_aa: CATSSRTGRLGELFF
clone_size: -
v_call: TRBV15
d_call: TRBD1
j_call: TRBJ2-2

cdr3_nt: TGTGCCAGCAGCTTAGGATGGACAGGGAATTTCCAGCAGTACTTC
cdr3_aa: CASSLGWTGNFQQYF
clone_size: few
v_call: TRBV7-2
d_call: TRBD1
j_call: TRBJ2-7

cdr3_nt: TGCAGTGCTAGGTCGGACTATGGCTACACCTTC
cdr3_aa: CSARSDYGYTF
clone_size: -
v_call: TRBV20-1
d_call: -
j_call: TRBJ1-2

cdr3_nt: TGTGCCAGCAGCTTAGTCTCCCACACTGAAGCTTTCTTT
cdr3_aa: CASSLVSHTEAFF
clone_size: -
v_call: TRBV7-9
d_call: -
j_call: TRBJ1-1

cdr3_nt: TGTGCCACCAAGGACAGGGGGGCTGAAGCTTTCTTT
cdr3_aa: CATKDRGAEAFF
clone_size: -
v_call: TRBV19
d_call: TRBD1
j_call: TRBJ1-1

cdr3_nt: TGCGCCAGCGGGGCCGTGGTGAACACTGAAGCTTTCTTT
cdr3_aa: CASGAVVNTEAFF
clone_size: -
v_call: TRBV4-1
d_call: -
j_call: TRBJ1-1

cdr3_nt: TGTGCCAGCACCGAAGGACTAGCTATCGGAGGGGATACGCAGTATTTT
cdr3_aa: CASTEGLAIGGDTQYF
clone_size: few
v_call: TRBV2
d_call: TRBD2
j_call: TRBJ2-3

cdr3_nt: TGTGCCAGCAGTGGAGCAATGGGGGATAATTCACCCCTCCACTTT
cdr3_aa: CASSGAMGDNSPLHF
clone_size: -
v_call: TRBV6-1
d_call: -
j_call: TRBJ1-6

cdr3_nt: TGTGCCAGCAGTGAATTCACGGCACCCTACGAGCAGTACTTC
cdr3_aa: CASSEFTAPYEQYF
clone_size: -
v_call: TRBV2
d_call: -
j_call: TRBJ2-7

cdr3_nt: TGTGCCAGCTCCTGGGACACCCGAACGTATGGCTACACCTTC
cdr3_aa: CASSWDTRTYGYTF
clone_size: few
v_call: TRBV2
d_call: -
j_call: TRBJ1-2

cdr3_nt: TGTGCCAGCAGCAGCAGGGGGCAGAGTCCTGAAGCTTTCTTT
cdr3_aa: CASSSRGQSPEAFF
clone_size: few
v_call: TRBV6-5
d_call: TRBD1
j_call: TRBJ1-1

cdr3_nt: TGCGCCAGCAAGAGGAACACTGAAGCTTTCTTT
cdr3_aa: CASKRNTEAFF
clone_size: -
v_call: TRBV5-1
d_call: -
j_call: TRBJ1-1

cdr3_nt: TGTGCCAGCATGACCCCCTCGGGACAGGGGGATGGCTACACCTTC
cdr3_aa: CASMTPSGQGDGYTF
clone_size: -
v_call: TRBV6-5
d_call: TRBD1
j_call: TRBJ1-2

cdr3_nt: TGTGCCAGCAGACCGTGGGGGCAGAATTCACCCCTCCACTTT
cdr3_aa: CASRPWGQNSPLHF
clone_size: -
v_call: TRBV27
d_call: -
j_call: TRBJ1-6

cdr3_nt: TGTGCCAGCGGCCAAAATGGGTGGCCTGAAGCTTTCTTT
cdr3_aa: CASGQNGWPEAFF
clone_size: -
v_call: TRBV5-4
d_call: -
j_call: TRBJ1-1

cdr3_nt: TGTGCCAGCAGCCCGGTGGCCGGGACAGGGGATTCCTCCGGGGAGCTGTTTTTT
cdr3_aa: CASSPVAGTGDSSGELFF
clone_size: -
v_call: TRBV7-9
d_call: TRBD1
j_call: TRBJ2-2

cdr3_nt: TGTGCCAGCAGTGAGCCGAACACCGGGGAGCTGTTTTTT
cdr3_aa: CASSEPNTGELFF
clone_size: few
v_call: TRBV6-4
d_call: -
j_call: TRBJ2-2

cdr3_nt: TGTGCCAGTAGGGGGGACAGGGACACCGGGGAGCTGTTTTTT
cdr3_aa: CASRGDRDTGELFF
clone_size: -
v_call: TRBV19
d_call: TRBD1
j_call: TRBJ2-2

cdr3_nt: TGCAGCGTTGGCGGGACAGCTGTTAGCACAGATACGCAGTATTTT
cdr3_aa: CSVGGTAVSTDTQYF
clone_size: -
v_call: TRBV29-1
d_call: -
j_call: TRBJ2-3

cdr3_nt: TGTGCCAGTAGTATAAACACCCCAAAGAACACTGAAGCTTTCTTT
cdr3_aa: CASSINTPKNTEAFF
clone_size: -
v_call: TRBV19
d_call: -
j_call: TRBJ1-1

cdr3_nt: TGTGCCAGCAGGGGGCCAGGGGCCAATCAGCCCCAGCATTTT
cdr3_aa: CASRGPGANQPQHF
clone_size: -
v_call: TRBV6-1
d_call: -
j_call: TRBJ1-5

cdr3_nt: TGTGCCAGCAGCTTGTATGACGAAAAACTGTTTTTT
cdr3_aa: CASSLYDEKLFF
clone_size: few
v_call: TRBV7-9
d_call: -
j_call: TRBJ1-4

cdr3_nt: TGTGCCAGCTTGTTGGGGTCGGATGGCTACACCTTC
cdr3_aa: CASLLGSDGYTF
clone_size: -
v_call: TRBV2
d_call: -
j_call: TRBJ1-2

cdr3_nt: TGTGCCAGCAGCTTGTTAGACAGGGCGGGGAATTCACCCCTCCACTTT
cdr3_aa: CASSLLDRAGNSPLHF
clone_size: -
v_call: TRBV5-6
d_call: TRBD1
j_call: TRBJ1-6

cdr3_nt: TGCGCCAGCAGCCAAGAAGCCGCGAGGGACTACGAGCAGTACTTC
cdr3_aa: CASSQEAARDYEQYF
clone_size: -
v_call: TRBV4-1
d_call: -
j_call: TRBJ2-7

cdr3_nt: TGCGCCAGCAGCCCGCCGGGCACCGGGGAGCTGTTTTTT
cdr3_aa: CASSPPGTGELFF
clone_size: -
v_call: TRBV5-1
d_call: -
j_call: TRBJ2-2

cdr3_nt: TGTGCCATCAGCGGACAGGGCCAGAACACTGAAGCTTTCTTT
cdr3_aa: CAISGQGQNTEAFF
clone_size: -
v_call: TRBV10-3
d_call: TRBD1
j_call: TRBJ1-1

cdr3_nt: TGTGCCAGCAGACCCCTCGGAGGCGGCTACACCTTC
cdr3_aa: CASRPLGGGYTF
clone_size: -
v_call: TRBV6-5
d_call: -
j_call: TRBJ1-2

cdr3_nt: TGTGCCAGCAGCTTAGATAGGGGAGGCTACACCTTC
cdr3_aa: CASSLDRGGYTF
clone_size: -
v_call: TRBV7-9
d_call: -
j_call: TRBJ1-2

cdr3_nt: TGTGCCAGCTCCACCCGTGGGGAGCAGTACTTC
cdr3_aa: CASSTRGEQYF
clone_size: few
v_call: TRBV28
d_call: -
j_call: TRBJ2-7

cdr3_nt: TGCGCCAGCAGCTTGACCGGACAGGGGGCTAACTATGGCTACACCTTC
cdr3_aa: CASSLTGQGANYGYTF
clone_size: -
v_call: TRBV5-1
d_call: TRBD1
j_call: TRBJ1-2